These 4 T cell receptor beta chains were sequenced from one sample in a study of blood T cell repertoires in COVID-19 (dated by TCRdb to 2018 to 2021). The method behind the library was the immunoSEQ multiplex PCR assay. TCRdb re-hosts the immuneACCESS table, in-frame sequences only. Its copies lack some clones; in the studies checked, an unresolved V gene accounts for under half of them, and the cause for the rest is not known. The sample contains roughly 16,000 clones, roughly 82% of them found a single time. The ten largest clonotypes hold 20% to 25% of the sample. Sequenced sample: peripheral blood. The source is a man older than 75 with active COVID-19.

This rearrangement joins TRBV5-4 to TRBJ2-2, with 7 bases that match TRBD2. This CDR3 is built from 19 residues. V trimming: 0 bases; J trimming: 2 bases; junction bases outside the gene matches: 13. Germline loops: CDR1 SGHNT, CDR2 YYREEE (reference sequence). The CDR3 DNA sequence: TGTGCCAGCAGCTTGGTGATATCGTCGGGAGGATATAACACCGGGGAGCTGTTTTTT. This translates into CASSLVISSGGYNTGELFF.

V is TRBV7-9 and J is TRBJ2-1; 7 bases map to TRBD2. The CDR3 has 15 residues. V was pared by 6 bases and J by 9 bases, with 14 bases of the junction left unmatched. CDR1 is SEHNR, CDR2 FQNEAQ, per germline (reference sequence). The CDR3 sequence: CASSPSGNLGSEQFF. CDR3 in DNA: TGTGCCAGCAGTCCGAGCGGGAACTTAGGGAGTGAGCAGTTCTTC.

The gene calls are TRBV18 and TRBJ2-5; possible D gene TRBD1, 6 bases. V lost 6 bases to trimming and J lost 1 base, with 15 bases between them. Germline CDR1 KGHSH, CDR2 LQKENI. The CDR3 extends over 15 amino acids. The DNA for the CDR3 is TGTGCCAGCTCGCCCAACAGGGAAAGCCAAGAGACCCAGTACTTC. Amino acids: CASSPNRESQETQYF.

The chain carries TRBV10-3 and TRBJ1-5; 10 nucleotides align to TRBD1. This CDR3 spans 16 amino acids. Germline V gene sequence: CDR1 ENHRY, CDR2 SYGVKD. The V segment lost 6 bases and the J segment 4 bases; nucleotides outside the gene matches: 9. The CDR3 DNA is TGTGCCATCAGCGAAACTTTGGGACAGGGGAATCAGCCCCAGCATTTT. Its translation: CAISETLGQGNQPQHF.